This TCR beta chain comes out of a study of T cell responses to AZD1222 COVID-19 vaccine. Study conclusions and caveats: Targeting of unmutated variant regions was reportedly seen in nearly half of spike-specific TCRs. Spike-specific TCR depth and breadth grew after two AZD1222 doses.

For this clone: The antigen is unknown.

This CDR3 is 11 amino acids long. V gave up 3 bases and J gave up 5 bases, with 5 bases separating them. Looked up from germline, CDR1 is DFQATT and CDR2 is SNEGSKA (reference sequence). TCRdb's table, derived via immunoSEQ multiplex PCR, lists solely in-frame clones and lacks some. The table lists 170,000 or so clones, about nine tenths of them singletons. This material consisted of peripheral blood, taken on day 0 of AZD1222 vaccination. The sequence came from an adult in good health. V and J are TRBV20-1 and TRBJ1-5, with unresolved D. The CDR3 DNA reads TGCAGTGCTAGTCTTGATCAGCCCCAGCATTTT. Its translation is CSASLDQPQHF.